The entry below describes one T cell receptor (beta chain). This sample was taken from a study of blood T cell repertoires in COVID-19. Looking at the study overall: T cells, B-cell-depleted T cells, or PBMCs supplied cDNA or gDNA.

Germline V gene sequence: CDR1 SGHRS, CDR2 YFSETQ. V shed 3 bases, J shed 9 bases, and the junction held 8 bases outside the gene matches. The CDR3 sequence is 16 residues long. This table comes from immunoSEQ multiplex PCR, and its TCRdb copy is limited to in-frame clones, with some not included. The sample lists about 220,000 clones, roughly 85% seen once, with about 2.4% in the top ten. Patients from Seattle were sampled longitudinally, starting during active infection. The gene calls are TRBV5-1 and TRBJ2-1, with TRBD2 matching over 14 bases. The receptor was derived from a woman in her 70s with COVID-19, enrolled during active disease. The sequencing input was peripheral blood. The DNA of the CDR3 is TGCGCCAGCAGCTCTATGACTAGCGGGGGGGTCGGTGAGCAGTTCTTC. This encodes CASSSMTSGGVGEQFF.